Each of the 18 T cell receptor beta chains below was sequenced from the same sample in a study of blood T cell repertoires in COVID-19. Sequencing used immunoSEQ multiplex PCR; TCRdb keeps in-frame clones, though not all of them. The sample lists roughly 360,000 clones, more than 65% occurring once. The sequencing sample was made of peripheral blood. These TCRs come from a human donor with acute or convalescent COVID-19. The donor label of this sample is uncertain.

The CDR3 nucleotides are TGCGCCAGCAGGCCCACAGGGGGCCGGACTGAAGCTTTCTTT. As protein: CASRPTGGRTEAFF. The chain carries TRBV10-2 and TRBJ1-1, with 9 bases fitting TRBD1. Trimming cost V 6 bases and J 5 bases; bases outside gene matches: 7. Germline V gene lookup returns CDR1 WSHSY and CDR2 SAAADI. CDR3 length: 14 amino acids.

V gene TRBV4-1 combines with J gene TRBJ2-7; weak D call: TRBD2 (5 bases). Germline V gene data show CDR1 as MGHRA and CDR2 as YSYEKL. The CDR3 has 14 amino acids. Trimming cost V 6 bases and J 6 bases, with 18 bases left between them. CDR3: CASSLSGIIGEQYF. The CDR3 nucleotides read TGCGCCAGCAGTCTTTCCGGGATTATAGGCGAGCAGTACTTC.

This chain links TRBV21-1 with TRBJ2-7; the table's D call of TRBD2 was not tested on the DNA. TRBV21-1 is termed a pseudogene. The CDR3 is 12 amino acids. Here the CDR3 DNA reads TGTGCCAGCAGCGAGGGGGGGGCCGAGCAGTACTTC. It encodes CASSEGGAEQYF.

Here the CDR3 reads CASSHPGTRNEKLFF. DNA for the CDR3: TGTGCCAGTAGCCACCCCGGGACAAGGAATGAAAAACTGTTTTTT. V and J are TRBV19 and TRBJ1-4, with D perhaps matching TRBD1 (6 bases). V lost 6 bases and J 5 bases, leaving 16 bases between the germline ends. The CDR3 covers 15 residues. Per germline, CDR1 LNHDA and CDR2 SQIVND (reference sequence).

The V gene is TRBV20-1, the J gene TRBJ2-7; possible D gene TRBD2, 5 bases. The germline CDR1 and CDR2 sequences are DFQATT and SNEGSKA (reference sequence). The V and J ends lost 3 bases and 2 bases respectively, with 14 bases between them. The CDR3 is 14 residues long. In DNA form, the CDR3 reads TGCAGTGCTAGTCGGGTTAGCGCGACCTACGAGCAGTACTTC. As protein: CSASRVSATYEQYF.

The chain recombines TRBV3-1 (or the pseudogene TRBV3-2) with TRBJ2-3; D call uncertain. V shed 3 bases and J shed 1 base, with 11 bases lying between them. The CDR3 spans 15 residues. Per germline, CDR1 LGHDT and CDR2 YNNKEL (reference sequence). This chain's CDR3 is CASSHRRMGTDTQYF. The CDR3 nucleotides read TGTGCCAGCAGCCATAGGCGGATGGGCACAGATACGCAGTATTTT.

This sequence joins TRBV2 and TRBJ1-1; 10 bases fit TRBD1. The CDR3 runs to 15 residues. Per the germline V gene, CDR1 is SNHLY and CDR2 is FYNNEI. The V gene end was trimmed by 7 bases and the J gene end by 5 bases; junction bases not matched to a gene: 10. CDR3 amino acids: CASTVGQGVGTEAFF. CDR3 nucleotide sequence: TGTGCCAGCACGGTCGGACAGGGGGTAGGAACTGAAGCTTTCTTT.

This clone has more than one count but fewer than ten. The rearrangement links TRBV12-3 or TRBV12-4 to TRBJ1-1; D unclear. This CDR3 comprises 12 residues. With 2 bases removed from V and 8 bases from J, the gap between germline ends came to 9 bases. CDR3 in DNA: TGTGCCAGCAGTTTACTAACCAAAGAAGCTTTCTTT. Translated, it gives CASSLLTKEAFF.

The rearrangement joins TRBV18 to TRBJ2-5; TRBD2 matches 11 bases. Germline-derived CDR1 and CDR2 are KGHSH and LQKENI. The CDR3 covers 17 residues. V dropped 0 bases and J dropped 1; count of bases not matched to a gene: 4. DNA of the CDR3: TGTGCCAGCTCACCACCGGGGCTAGCGGGAGGCCAAGAGACCCAGTACTTC. As protein: CASSPPGLAGGQETQYF.

The chain is built from TRBV28 and TRBJ1-2; D perhaps matches TRBD1 (5 bases). The CDR3 covers 14 residues. V lost 5 bases and J lost 4, with 14 bases in between. Germline-derived CDR1 and CDR2 are MDHEN and SYDVKM. CDR3 in DNA: TGTGCCAGCAGTGTGGGGCACTTAGCCTATGGCTACACCTTC. It specifies CASSVGHLAYGYTF.

In regard to this clone: This sample includes further DNA sequences coding for the same CDR3. The gene calls are TRBV15 and TRBJ1-4, with 7 bases matching TRBD1. The CDR3 loop spans 13 amino acids. Germline V gene lookup returns CDR1 LNHNV and CDR2 YYDKDF (reference sequence). With V trimmed by 6 bases and J by 7 bases, 5 bases remained unmatched. The CDR3 region has the DNA TGTGCCACCAGTCGGGACAGAGGTGAAAAACTGTTTTTT. Its protein product is CATSRDRGEKLFF. The full variable domain, rest sourced from reference TRBV15 and TRBJ1-4, is DAMVIQNPRYQVTQFGKPVTLSCSQTLNHNVMYWYQQKSSQAPKLLFHYYDKDFNNEADTPDNFQSRRPNTSFCFLDIRSPGLGDTAMYLCATSRDRGEKLFFGSGTQLSVL.

The table lists this clone with a few counts. V and J are TRBV18 and TRBJ2-1; TRBD1 might be the D (6 bases). Between the trimmed V and J ends, which lost 1 base and 10 bases, there was a span of 8 bases. CDR3 length: 12 amino acids. Germline V CDR1 and CDR2: KGHSH, LQKENI. CDR3 protein: CASSPRGREQFF. CDR3 DNA sequence: TGTGCCAGCTCACCACGGGGGCGGGAGCAGTTCTTC.

This clone was counted only a few times. This rearrangement joins TRBV3-1 (or the pseudogene TRBV3-2) to TRBJ1-1, with a possible D match to TRBD1 (5 bases). Trimming left V 4 bases short and J 5 bases short, with 14 bases between. Per the germline V gene, CDR1 is LGHDT and CDR2 is YNNKEL (reference sequence). The CDR3 covers 14 residues. CDR3 nucleotide sequence: TGTGCCAGCAGCCGGCTGAGGGGAGGGACTGAAGCTTTCTTT. Amino acid sequence: CASSRLRGGTEAFF.

The chain uses TRBV5-5 and TRBJ1-3; a possible D gene is TRBD1 (6 bases). Germline values: CDR1 SGHKS, CDR2 YYEKEE (reference sequence). The CDR3 spans 16 residues. Trimming left V 5 bases short and J 0 bases short, with 15 bases between. The CDR3: CASRAEQGFSGNTIYF. CDR3 nucleotides: TGTGCCAGCAGGGCGGAACAGGGCTTCTCTGGAAACACCATATATTTT.

The sample holds a few counts of this clone. This chain links TRBV5-1 with TRBJ2-2; 9 bases agree with TRBD1. CDR1 and CDR2 (germline): SGHRS, YFSETQ. The V and J ends lost 3 bases and 7 bases, in that order; junction bases with no gene match: 7. The CDR3 extends over 15 amino acids. The DNA of the CDR3 is TGCGCCAGCAGCTACTACAGGGGGCAGGGCGGGGAGCTGTTTTTT. This translates into CASSYYRGQGGELFF.

The chain uses TRBV19 and TRBJ1-4; 8 nucleotides agree with TRBD1. From germline, CDR1 is LNHDA and CDR2 SQIVND (reference sequence). J lost 1 base, V lost 4 bases, and 14 bases had no gene match. The CDR3 spans 19 residues. In nucleotides, the CDR3 is TGTGCCAGTAGTAACGGGCAGGGGGCGAATCTGATAACTAATGAAAAACTGTTTTTT. The encoded protein is CASSNGQGANLITNEKLFF.

The chain couples TRBV6-2 or TRBV6-3 to TRBJ1-5; 8 bases line up with TRBD1. The length of the CDR3 is 15 residues. V dropped 4 bases and J dropped 4; count of bases not matched to a gene: 6. Looked up from germline, CDR1 is MNHEY and CDR2 is SVGEGT. Here the CDR3 reads CASSWGGTGNQPQHF. DNA of the CDR3: TGTGCCAGCAGTTGGGGGGGGACAGGAAATCAGCCCCAGCATTTT.

This clone was recorded only once. The genes are TRBV28 and TRBJ1-2; 11 bases line up with TRBD1. The V and J ends lost 11 bases and 5 bases, in that order; junction bases with no gene match: 4. The CDR3 spans 12 residues. Germline V gene data show CDR1 as MDHEN and CDR2 as SYDVKM. For the CDR3, the DNA is TGTGCCGCGGGACAGGGGGTTTATGGCTACACCTTC. Encoded protein: CAAGQGVYGYTF.